This TCR beta chain is drawn from a study of blood T cell repertoires in COVID-19. Study background: In each case, the material was cDNA or gDNA derived from T cells, B-cell-depleted T cells, or PBMCs.

Across fewer than 25 US areas, participants ranged in age from roughly 18 to 89 years. Clinical histories supplied by participants themselves formed the basis of cohort assignment. This table comes from immunoSEQ multiplex PCR, and its TCRdb copy is limited to in-frame clones, with some not included. The profile shows 190,000 or so clones, 86% of them singletons. The receptor's source is a woman in her 30s who had recovered from COVID-19. The sequenced sample consisted of PBMCs or T cells enriched from blood (not recorded which).

The CDR3 DNA reads TGTGCCAGCAGCCAAGTGGACGGGGCGAACACCGGGGAGCTGTTTTTT. This gives the protein CASSQVDGANTGELFF. The chain recombines TRBV3-1 (or the pseudogene TRBV3-2) with TRBJ2-2; TRBD2 might be the D (5 bases). CDR3 length: 16 amino acids. V gave up 1 base and J gave up 0 bases, with 9 bases separating them. Germline CDR1 reads LGHDT; CDR2 reads YNNKEL (reference sequence).